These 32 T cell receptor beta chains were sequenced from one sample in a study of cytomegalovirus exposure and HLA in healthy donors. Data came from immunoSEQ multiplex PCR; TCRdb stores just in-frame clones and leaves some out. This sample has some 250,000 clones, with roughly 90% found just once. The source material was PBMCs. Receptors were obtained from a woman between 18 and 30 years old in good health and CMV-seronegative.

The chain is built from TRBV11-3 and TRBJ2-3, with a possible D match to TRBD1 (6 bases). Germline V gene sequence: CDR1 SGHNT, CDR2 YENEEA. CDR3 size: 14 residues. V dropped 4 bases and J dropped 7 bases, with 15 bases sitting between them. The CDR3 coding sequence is TGTGCCAGCAGCTCCACCTCAACAGGGAATACGCAGTATTTT. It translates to CASSSTSTGNTQYF.

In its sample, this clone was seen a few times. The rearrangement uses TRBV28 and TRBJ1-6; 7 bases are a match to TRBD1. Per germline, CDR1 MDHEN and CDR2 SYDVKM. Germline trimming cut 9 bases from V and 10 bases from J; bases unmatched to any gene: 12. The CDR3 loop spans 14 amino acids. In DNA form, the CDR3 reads TGTGCCAGTTCACAGGGGAGTAAAGAATCACCCCTCCACTTT. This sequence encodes CASSQGSKESPLHF.

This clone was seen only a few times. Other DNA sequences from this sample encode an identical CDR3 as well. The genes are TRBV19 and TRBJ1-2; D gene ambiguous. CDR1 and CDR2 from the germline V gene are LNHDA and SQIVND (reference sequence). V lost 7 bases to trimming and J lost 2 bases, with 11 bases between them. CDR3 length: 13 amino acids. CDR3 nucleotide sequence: TGTGCCAGTATTGGAGGACCAAACTATGGCTACACCTTC. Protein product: CASIGGPNYGYTF.

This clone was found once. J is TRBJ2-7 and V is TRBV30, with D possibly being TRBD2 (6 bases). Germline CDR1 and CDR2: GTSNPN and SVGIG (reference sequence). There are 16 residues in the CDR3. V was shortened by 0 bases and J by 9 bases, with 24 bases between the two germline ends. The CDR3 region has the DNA TGTGCCTGGAGTGTGGCCCCGGGTAGCGGCTTAGTCGGGCAGTACTTC. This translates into CAWSVAPGSGLVGQYF. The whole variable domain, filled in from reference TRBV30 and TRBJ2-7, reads SQTIHQWPATLVQPVGSPLSLECTVEGTSNPNLYWYRQAAGRGLQLLFYSVGIGQISSEVPQNLSASRPQDRQFILSSKKLLLSDSGFYLCAWSVAPGSGLVGQYFGPGTRLTVT.

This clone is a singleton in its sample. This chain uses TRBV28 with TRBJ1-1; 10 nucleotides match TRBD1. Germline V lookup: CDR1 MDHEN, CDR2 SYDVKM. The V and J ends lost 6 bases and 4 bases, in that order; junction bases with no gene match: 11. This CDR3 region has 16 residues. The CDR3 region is CASSWGQGRGSTEAFF. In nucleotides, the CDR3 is TGTGCCAGCAGCTGGGGACAGGGGAGAGGAAGCACTGAAGCTTTCTTT.

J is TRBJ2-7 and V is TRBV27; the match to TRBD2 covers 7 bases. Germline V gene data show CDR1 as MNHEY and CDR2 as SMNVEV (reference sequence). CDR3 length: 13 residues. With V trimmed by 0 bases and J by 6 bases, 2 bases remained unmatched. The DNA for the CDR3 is TGTGCCAGCAGTTTATCGGGGGGGTTCGAGCAGTACGTC. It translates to CASSLSGGFEQYV.

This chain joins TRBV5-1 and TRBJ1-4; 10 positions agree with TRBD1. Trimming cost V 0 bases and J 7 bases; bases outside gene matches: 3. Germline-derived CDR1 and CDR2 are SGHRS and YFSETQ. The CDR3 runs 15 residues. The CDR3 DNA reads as TGCGCCAGCAGCTTGGAGGGGACAGGGGTTGAAAAACTGTTTTTT. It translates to CASSLEGTGVEKLFF. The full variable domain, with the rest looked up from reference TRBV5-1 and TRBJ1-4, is KAGVTQTPRYLIKTRGQQVTLSCSPISGHRSVSWYQQTPGQGLQFLFEYFSETQRNKGNFPGRFSGRQFSNSRSEMNVSTLELGDSALYLCASSLEGTGVEKLFFGSGTQLSVL.

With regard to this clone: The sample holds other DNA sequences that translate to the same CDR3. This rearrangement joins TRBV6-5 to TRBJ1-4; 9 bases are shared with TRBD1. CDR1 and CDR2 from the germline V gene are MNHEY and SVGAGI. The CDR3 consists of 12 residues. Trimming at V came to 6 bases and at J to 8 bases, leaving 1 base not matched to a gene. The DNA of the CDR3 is TGTGCCAGCAGACAGGGGGCGGAAAAACTGTTTTTT. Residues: CASRQGAEKLFF.

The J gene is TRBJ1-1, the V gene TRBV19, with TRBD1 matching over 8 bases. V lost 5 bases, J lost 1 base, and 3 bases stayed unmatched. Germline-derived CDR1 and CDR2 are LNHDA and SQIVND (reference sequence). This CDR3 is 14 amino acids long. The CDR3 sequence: CASSPGTGNTEAFF. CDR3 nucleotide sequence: TGTGCCAGTAGTCCCGGGACAGGGAACACTGAAGCTTTCTTT.

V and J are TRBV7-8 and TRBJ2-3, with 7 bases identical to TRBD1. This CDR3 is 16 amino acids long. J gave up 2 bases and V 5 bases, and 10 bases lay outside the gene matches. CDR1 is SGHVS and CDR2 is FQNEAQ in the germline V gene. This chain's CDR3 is CASSLRDRLYTDTQYF. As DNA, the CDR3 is TGTGCCAGCAGCCTCCGGGACAGACTTTACACAGATACGCAGTATTTT.

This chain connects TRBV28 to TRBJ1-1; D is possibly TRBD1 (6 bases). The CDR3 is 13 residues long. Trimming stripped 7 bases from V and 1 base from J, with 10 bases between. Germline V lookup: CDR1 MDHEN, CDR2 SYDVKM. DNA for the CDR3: TGTGCCAGCACCGTACAGGGGAACACTGAAGCTTTCTTT. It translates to CASTVQGNTEAFF.

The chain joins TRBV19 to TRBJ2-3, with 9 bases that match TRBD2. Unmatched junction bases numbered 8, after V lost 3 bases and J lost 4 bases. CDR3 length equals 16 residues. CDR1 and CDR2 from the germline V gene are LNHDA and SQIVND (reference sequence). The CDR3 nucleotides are TGTGCCAGTAGTATCGTCGGACTAGCGTCCCCAGATACGCAGTATTTT. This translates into CASSIVGLASPDTQYF. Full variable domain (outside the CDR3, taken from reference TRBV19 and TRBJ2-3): DGGITQSPKYLFRKEGQNVTLSCEQNLNHDAMYWYRQDPGQGLRLIYYSQIVNDFQKGDIAEGYSVSREKKESFPLTVTSAQKNPTAFYLCASSIVGLASPDTQYFGPGTRLTVL.

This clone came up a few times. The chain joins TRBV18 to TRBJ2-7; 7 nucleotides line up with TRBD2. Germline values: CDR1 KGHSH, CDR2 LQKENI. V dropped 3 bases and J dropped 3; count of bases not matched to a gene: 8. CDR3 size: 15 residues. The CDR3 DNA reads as TGTGCCAGCTCACCCCCTGGGAGGGGCCTCTACGAGCAGTACGTC. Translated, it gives CASSPPGRGLYEQYV.

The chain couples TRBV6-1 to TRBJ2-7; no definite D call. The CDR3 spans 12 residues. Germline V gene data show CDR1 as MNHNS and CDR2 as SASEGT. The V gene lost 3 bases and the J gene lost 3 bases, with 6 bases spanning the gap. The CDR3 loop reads CASSESSYEQYV. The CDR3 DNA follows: TGTGCCAGCAGTGAGTCTAGCTACGAGCAGTACGTC.

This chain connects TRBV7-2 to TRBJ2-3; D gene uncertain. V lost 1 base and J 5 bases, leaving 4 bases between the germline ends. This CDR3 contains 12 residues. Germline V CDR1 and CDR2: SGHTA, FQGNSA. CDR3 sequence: CASSLDRDTQYF. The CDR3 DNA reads TGTGCCAGCAGCTTAGATCGAGATACGCAGTATTTT.

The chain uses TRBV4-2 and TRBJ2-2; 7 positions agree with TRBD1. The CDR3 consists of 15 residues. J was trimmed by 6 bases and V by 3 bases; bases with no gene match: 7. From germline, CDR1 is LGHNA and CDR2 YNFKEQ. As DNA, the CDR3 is TGTGCCAGCAGCCAGGCCCCAGGGGGATCCGGGGAGCTGTTTTTT. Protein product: CASSQAPGGSGELFF.

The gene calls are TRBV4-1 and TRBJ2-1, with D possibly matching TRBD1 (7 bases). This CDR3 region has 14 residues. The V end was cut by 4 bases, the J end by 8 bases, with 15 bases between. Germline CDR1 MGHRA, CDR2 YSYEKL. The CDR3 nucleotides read TGCGCCAGCAGCCGGGGGGACAGCAGGGATGAGCAGTTCTTC. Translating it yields CASSRGDSRDEQFF.

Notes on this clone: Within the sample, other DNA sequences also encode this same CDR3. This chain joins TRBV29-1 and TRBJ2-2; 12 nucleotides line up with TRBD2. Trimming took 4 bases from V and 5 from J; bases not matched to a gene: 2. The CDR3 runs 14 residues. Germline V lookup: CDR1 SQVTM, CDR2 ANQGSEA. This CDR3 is CSVGLAGETGELFF. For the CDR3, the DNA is TGCAGCGTTGGACTAGCGGGAGAAACCGGGGAGCTGTTTTTT.

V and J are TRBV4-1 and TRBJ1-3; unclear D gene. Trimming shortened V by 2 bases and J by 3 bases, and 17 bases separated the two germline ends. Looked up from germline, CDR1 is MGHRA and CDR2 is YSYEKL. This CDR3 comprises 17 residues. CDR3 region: CASSQNGLRGFGNTIYF. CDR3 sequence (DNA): TGCGCCAGCAGCCAAAATGGACTTAGAGGCTTTGGAAACACCATATATTTT.

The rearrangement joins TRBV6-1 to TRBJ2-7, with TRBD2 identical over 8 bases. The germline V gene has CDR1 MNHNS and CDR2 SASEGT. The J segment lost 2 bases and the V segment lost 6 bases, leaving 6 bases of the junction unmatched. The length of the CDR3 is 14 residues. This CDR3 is CASSPGRVTYEQYV. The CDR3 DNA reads TGTGCCAGCAGCCCCGGGAGGGTGACCTACGAGCAGTACGTC.

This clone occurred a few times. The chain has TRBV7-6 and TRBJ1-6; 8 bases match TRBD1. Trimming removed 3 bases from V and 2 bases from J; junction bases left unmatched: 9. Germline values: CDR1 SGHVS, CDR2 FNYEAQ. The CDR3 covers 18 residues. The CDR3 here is CASSLTGARGTYNSPLHF. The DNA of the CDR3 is TGTGCCAGCAGCTTGACAGGGGCCAGGGGGACCTATAATTCACCCCTCCACTTT.

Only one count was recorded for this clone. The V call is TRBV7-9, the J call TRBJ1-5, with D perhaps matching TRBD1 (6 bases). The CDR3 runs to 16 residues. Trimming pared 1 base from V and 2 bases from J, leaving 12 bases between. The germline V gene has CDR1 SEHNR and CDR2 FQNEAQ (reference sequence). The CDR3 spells CASSLVSGAGNQPQHF. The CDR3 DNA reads TGTGCCAGCAGCTTAGTTTCAGGGGCAGGCAATCAGCCCCAGCATTTT.

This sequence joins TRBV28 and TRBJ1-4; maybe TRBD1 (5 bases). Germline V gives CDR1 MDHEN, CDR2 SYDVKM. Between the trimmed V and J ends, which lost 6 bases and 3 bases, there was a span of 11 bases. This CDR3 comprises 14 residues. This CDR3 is CASSPRVPNEKLFF. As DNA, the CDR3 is TGTGCCAGCAGCCCCAGGGTACCTAATGAAAAACTGTTTTTT.

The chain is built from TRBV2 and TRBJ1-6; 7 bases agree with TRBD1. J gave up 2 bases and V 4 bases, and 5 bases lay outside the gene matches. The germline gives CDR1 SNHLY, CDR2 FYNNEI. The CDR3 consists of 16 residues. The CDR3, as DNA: TGTGCCAGCAGTGGACAGGGAATTGCCTATAATTCACCCCTCCACTTT. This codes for CASSGQGIAYNSPLHF.

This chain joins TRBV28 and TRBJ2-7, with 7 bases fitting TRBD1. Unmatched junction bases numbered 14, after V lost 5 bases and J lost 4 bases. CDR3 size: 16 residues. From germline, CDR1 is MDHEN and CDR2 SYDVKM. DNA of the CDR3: TGTGCCAGCAGTCCGCTCCCCGGGACAGCGAAGTACGAGCAGTACGTC. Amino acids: CASSPLPGTAKYEQYV.

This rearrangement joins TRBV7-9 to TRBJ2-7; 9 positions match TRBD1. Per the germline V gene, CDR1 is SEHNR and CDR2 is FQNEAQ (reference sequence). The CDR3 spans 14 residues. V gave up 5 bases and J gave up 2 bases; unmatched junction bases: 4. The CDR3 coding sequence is TGTGCCAGCAGCCTCCGGACAGGGGCCTACGAGCAGTACTTC. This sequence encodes CASSLRTGAYEQYF. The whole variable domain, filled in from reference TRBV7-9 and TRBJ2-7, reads DTGVSQNPRHKITKRGQNVTFRCDPISEHNRLYWYRQTLGQGPEFLTYFQNEAQLEKSRLLSDRFSAERPKGSFSTLEIQRTEQGDSAMYLCASSLRTGAYEQYFGPGTRLTVT.

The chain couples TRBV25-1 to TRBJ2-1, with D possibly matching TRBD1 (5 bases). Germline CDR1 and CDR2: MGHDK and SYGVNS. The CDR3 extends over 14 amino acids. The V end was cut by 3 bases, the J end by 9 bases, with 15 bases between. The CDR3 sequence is CASSDPQPGLEQFF. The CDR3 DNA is TGTGCCAGCAGTGACCCGCAGCCAGGGCTTGAGCAGTTCTTC. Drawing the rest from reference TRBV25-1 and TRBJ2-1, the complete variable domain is EADIYQTPRYLVIGTGKKITLECSQTMGHDKMYWYQQDPGMELHLIHYSYGVNSTEKGDLSSESTVSRIRTEHFPLTLESARPSHTSQYLCASSDPQPGLEQFFGPGTRLTVL.

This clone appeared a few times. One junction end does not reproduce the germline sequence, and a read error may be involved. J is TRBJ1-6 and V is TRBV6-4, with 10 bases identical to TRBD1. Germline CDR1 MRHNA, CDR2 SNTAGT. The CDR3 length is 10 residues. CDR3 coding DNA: TGTGCCAGCACCCAGGGACAGGGGATCTTT. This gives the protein CASTQGQGIF.

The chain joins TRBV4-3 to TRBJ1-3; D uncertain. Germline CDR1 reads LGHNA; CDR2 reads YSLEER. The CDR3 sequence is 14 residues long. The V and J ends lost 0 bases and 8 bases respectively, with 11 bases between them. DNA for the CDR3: TGCGCCAGCAGCCAAGAGCGCCTTATACACACCATATATTTT. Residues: CASSQERLIHTIYF.

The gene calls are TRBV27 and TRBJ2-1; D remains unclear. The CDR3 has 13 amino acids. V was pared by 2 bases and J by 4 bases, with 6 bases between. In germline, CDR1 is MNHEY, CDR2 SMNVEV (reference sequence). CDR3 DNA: TGTGCCAGCAGTTTAAATCCGTACAATGAGCAGTTCTTC. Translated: CASSLNPYNEQFF.

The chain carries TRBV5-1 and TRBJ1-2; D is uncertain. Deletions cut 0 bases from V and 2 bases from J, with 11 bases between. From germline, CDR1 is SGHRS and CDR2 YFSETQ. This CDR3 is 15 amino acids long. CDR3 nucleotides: TGCGCCAGCAGCTTGGGTAGCGGGAAAAACTATGGCTACACCTTC. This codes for CASSLGSGKNYGYTF.

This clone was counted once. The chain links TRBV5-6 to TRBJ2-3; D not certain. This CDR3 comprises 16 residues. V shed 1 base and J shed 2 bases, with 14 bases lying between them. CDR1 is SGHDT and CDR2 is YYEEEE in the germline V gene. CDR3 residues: CASSLSTGSITDTQYF. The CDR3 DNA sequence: TGTGCCAGCAGCTTGTCTACCGGGTCCATCACAGATACGCAGTATTTT.